This TCR beta chain comes out of a study of T-cell memory formation after mild COVID-19. TCRdb re-derived calls from the 5' RACE reads in MiXCR, one entry per CDR3 protein. The sample includes some 330,000 distinct CDR3 sequences, 21% of them seen just once. Germline loops: CDR1 SGHTA, CDR2 FQGNSA. The CDR3 consists of 14 residues. J was trimmed by 5 bases and V by 5 bases; bases with no gene match: 5. The sample taken for sequencing was PBMCs or a T cell subset sorted from them (not recorded which). The chain uses TRBV7-2 and TRBJ1-5; 8 nucleotides agree with TRBD1. The receptor was isolated from an adult woman who had mild COVID-19 (a few samples of this study predate the infection). Cell type and time point are not known. The CDR3 nucleotides read TGTGCCAGCAGCCCCAGACAGGGGTATCAGCCCCAGCATTTT. Encoded protein: CASSPRQGYQPQHF.